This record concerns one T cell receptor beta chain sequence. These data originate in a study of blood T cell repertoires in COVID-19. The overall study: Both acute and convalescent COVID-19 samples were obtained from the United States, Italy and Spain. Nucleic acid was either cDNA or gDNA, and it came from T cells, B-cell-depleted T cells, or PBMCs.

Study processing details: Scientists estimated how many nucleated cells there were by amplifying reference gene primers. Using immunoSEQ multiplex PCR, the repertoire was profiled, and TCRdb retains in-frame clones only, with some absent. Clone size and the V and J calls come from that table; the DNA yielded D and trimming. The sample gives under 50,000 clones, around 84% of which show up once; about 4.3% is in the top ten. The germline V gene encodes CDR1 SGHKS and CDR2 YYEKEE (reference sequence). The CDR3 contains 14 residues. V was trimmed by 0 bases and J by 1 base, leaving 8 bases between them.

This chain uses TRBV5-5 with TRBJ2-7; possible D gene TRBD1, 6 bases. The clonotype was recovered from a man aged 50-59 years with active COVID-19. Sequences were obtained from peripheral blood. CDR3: CASSLEDSSYEQYF. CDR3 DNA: TGTGCCAGCAGCTTGGAGGACAGTTCCTACGAGCAGTACTTC.